This T cell receptor (beta chain) was sequenced during a study of blood T cell repertoires in COVID-19. The authors' processing: Using reference gene primer amplification, nucleated cell counts were estimated. Sequenced by immunoSEQ multiplex PCR; TCRdb stores in-frame clones only, minus some. For V, J and clone size, that table is used; D and trimming come from the DNA. The sample lists about 180,000 clones, around 86% occurring once. The CDR3 spans 14 residues. V lost 0 bases to trimming and J lost 5 bases, with 12 bases between them. Germline values: CDR1 SGHRS, CDR2 YFSETQ. This clone was found once.

The origin of this receptor is a woman between 65 and 79 years old with COVID-19, enrolled during active disease. This chain joins TRBV5-1 and TRBJ2-7; tentative D call: TRBD1 (5 bases). Sequenced: peripheral blood. The chain's CDR3 is CASSLDRRPNEQYF. The CDR3 DNA reads as TGCGCCAGCAGCTTGGACAGGCGTCCGAACGAGCAGTACTTC. Combining the CDR3 with reference TRBV5-1 and TRBJ2-7 gives the whole variable domain KAGVTQTPRYLIKTRGQQVTLSCSPISGHRSVSWYQQTPGQGLQFLFEYFSETQRNKGNFPGRFSGRQFSNSRSEMNVSTLELGDSALYLCASSLDRRPNEQYFGPGTRLTVT.